These 6 T cell receptor beta chains originate from one sample sequenced in a study of siplizumab effects on memory and regulatory T cells. Profiling relied on immunoSEQ multiplex PCR, and the TCRdb table lists in-frame clones only, not all of them. The repertoire holds about 50,000 clones, with approximately 93% as singletons. Sequenced material: CD8+ T cells sorted from blood. These receptors were collected from a human donor in good health.

This sequence joins TRBV15 and TRBJ2-2; 7 nucleotides align to TRBD2. Germline trimming cut 5 bases from V and 7 bases from J; bases unmatched to any gene: 10. From germline, CDR1 is LNHNV and CDR2 YYDKDF (reference sequence). This CDR3 spans 15 amino acids. DNA of the CDR3: TGTGCCACCAGCCTACCCCGGGAGCGGGGCGGGGAGCTGTTTTTT. It yields the protein CATSLPRERGGELFF. The complete variable domain, with remaining parts taken from reference TRBV15 and TRBJ2-2, reads DAMVIQNPRYQVTQFGKPVTLSCSQTLNHNVMYWYQQKSSQAPKLLFHYYDKDFNNEADTPDNFQSRRPNTSFCFLDIRSPGLGDTAMYLCATSLPRERGGELFFGEGSRLTVL.

The J gene is TRBJ2-5, the V gene TRBV6-1, with 9 bases aligning to TRBD2. The germline CDR1 and CDR2 sequences are MNHNS and SASEGT. This CDR3 has 15 residues. V was clipped by 8 bases and J by 5 bases; unmatched bases: 12. This CDR3 reads CASLESAGGPETQYF. As DNA, the CDR3 is TGTGCCAGCTTAGAATCCGCGGGAGGGCCGGAGACCCAGTACTTC.

The chain recombines TRBV28 with TRBJ1-4, with D maybe TRBD1 (6 bases). This CDR3 is 15 amino acids long. Deletions cut 7 bases from V and 0 bases from J, with 12 bases between. CDR1 is MDHEN, CDR2 SYDVKM, per germline. This chain's CDR3 is CASIQGFSTNEKLFF. The CDR3 DNA sequence: TGTGCCAGCATCCAGGGGTTTTCAACTAATGAAAAACTGTTTTTT.

This chain uses TRBV5-1 with TRBJ2-3; 14 bases agree with TRBD2. Trimming removed 4 bases from V and 5 bases from J; junction bases left unmatched: 6. This CDR3 region has 16 residues. The germline gives CDR1 SGHRS, CDR2 YFSETQ. CDR3: CASSGTSGSEGDTQYF. CDR3 nucleotides: TGCGCCAGCAGCGGGACTAGCGGGAGTGAGGGAGATACGCAGTATTTT.

V and J are TRBV4-1 and TRBJ1-5; no firm D call. CDR1 is MGHRA, CDR2 YSYEKL, per germline. The CDR3 totals 13 residues. The ends were cut back, 2 bases at V and 4 bases at J, with 6 bases in the middle. The CDR3 nucleotides read TGCGCCAGCAGCCAACCCCAGAATCAGCCCCAGCATTTT. Protein: CASSQPQNQPQHF.

The V call is TRBV7-2, the J call TRBJ1-5, with TRBD1 matching over 7 bases. Germline assignment: CDR1 SGHTA and CDR2 FQGNSA. The CDR3 has 17 residues. The V and J ends lost 2 bases and 5 bases, in that order; junction bases with no gene match: 12. The chain's CDR3 is CASSLFRPTGVYQPQHF. The CDR3 nucleotides are TGTGCCAGCAGCTTATTCCGTCCCACAGGGGTTTATCAGCCCCAGCATTTT.